Listed here are 5 T cell receptor beta chains from one sample, sequenced in a study of sequential checkpoint blockade in melanoma. The treatment was: randomized to nivolumab then ipilimumab (arm A) or the reverse (arm B). The data were produced by immunoSEQ multiplex PCR, yet TCRdb's version contains in-frame clones alone and is incomplete. This table holds about 12,000 clones, roughly 70% found once. Sequences were derived from CD8+ T cells sorted from blood (inferred from file names), sampled from a patient given nivolumab and ipilimumab in sequence. Receptors originate from a human donor with melanoma.

Here the CDR3 reads CASSIGGGVFQPQHF. The CDR3, as DNA: TGTGCCAGTAGTATAGGAGGGGGCGTCTTTCAGCCCCAGCATTTT. The chain couples TRBV19 to TRBJ1-5; 7 bases match TRBD1. This CDR3 has 15 amino acids. V trimming: 1 base; J trimming: 6 bases; junction bases outside the gene matches: 6. Per the germline V gene, CDR1 is LNHDA and CDR2 is SQIVND (reference sequence).

V gene TRBV19 combines with J gene TRBJ2-1; 7 bases fit TRBD1. Germline-derived CDR1 and CDR2 are LNHDA and SQIVND (reference sequence). The CDR3 is made up of 15 amino acids. Trimming removed 5 bases from V and 1 base from J; junction bases left unmatched: 5. CDR3 in DNA: TGTGCCAGTAGTCCGGGGACAGTTTCCTACAATGAGCAGTTCTTC. It specifies CASSPGTVSYNEQFF. The variable domain in full, with the rest retrieved from reference TRBV19 and TRBJ2-1, is DGGITQSPKYLFRKEGQNVTLSCEQNLNHDAMYWYRQDPGQGLRLIYYSQIVNDFQKGDIAEGYSVSREKKESFPLTVTSAQKNPTAFYLCASSPGTVSYNEQFFGPGTRLTVL.

There are a few counts of this clone. The junction does not match germline at one end; this may be a read error. The chain has TRBV7-7 and TRBJ1-2; 12 bases are a match to TRBD1. The CDR3 sequence is 14 residues long. Germline loops: CDR1 SSHAT, CDR2 FNYEAQ (reference sequence). CDR3 DNA: TGTGCTAGCAGCTCGGGACAGGGGGCGAGGGGCTACACCTTC. Its protein is CASSSGQGARGYTF.

The genes are TRBV4-1 and TRBJ2-5; tentatively, D is TRBD2 (6 bases). CDR1 is MGHRA and CDR2 is YSYEKL in the germline V gene. The V gene lost 0 bases and the J gene lost 3 bases, with 17 bases spanning the gap. There are 17 residues in the CDR3. The CDR3 region is CASSQDGLLAYKETQYF. For the CDR3, the DNA is TGCGCCAGCAGCCAAGACGGGCTACTAGCTTACAAAGAGACCCAGTACTTC.

This chain uses TRBV6-5 with TRBJ2-2; D possibly corresponds to TRBD1 (6 bases). Germline assignment: CDR1 MNHEY and CDR2 SVGAGI. The V and J ends lost 6 bases and 3 bases respectively, with 14 bases between them. The CDR3 length is 15 residues. The CDR3 coding sequence is TGTGCCAGCAGCCAAGGGACAACACACACCGGGGAGCTGTTTTTT. Amino acid sequence: CASSQGTTHTGELFF.